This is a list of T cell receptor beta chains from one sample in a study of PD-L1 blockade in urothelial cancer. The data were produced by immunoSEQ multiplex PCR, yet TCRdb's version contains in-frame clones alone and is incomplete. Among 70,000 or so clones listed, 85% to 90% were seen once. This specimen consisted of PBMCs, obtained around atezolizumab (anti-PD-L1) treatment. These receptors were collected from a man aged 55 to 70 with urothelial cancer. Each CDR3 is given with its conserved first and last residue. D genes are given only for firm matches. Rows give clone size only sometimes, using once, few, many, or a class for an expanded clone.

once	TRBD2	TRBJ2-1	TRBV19	CASSMLTSGRNGTYNEQFF	TGTGCCAGTAGTATGTTGACTAGCGGGAGAAACGGGACCTACAATGAGCAGTTCTTC
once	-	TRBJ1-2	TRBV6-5	CASSPAGDYGYTF	TGTGCCAGCAGTCCCGCGGGGGACTATGGCTACACCTTC
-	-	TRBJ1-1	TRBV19	CASRTYPETNTEAFF	TGTGCCAGTAGGACCTATCCGGAGACCAACACTGAAGCTTTCTTT
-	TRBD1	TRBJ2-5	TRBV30	CAWSMRQGTETQYF	TGTGCCTGGAGTATGAGACAGGGCACGGAGACCCAGTACTTC
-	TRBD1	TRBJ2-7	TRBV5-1	CASSEAGGPYEQYF	TGCGCCAGCAGCGAGGCAGGGGGACCCTACGAGCAGTACTTC
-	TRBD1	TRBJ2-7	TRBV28	CASRTLGQGKYEQYF	TGTGCCAGCAGGACGCTTGGACAGGGGAAATACGAGCAGTACTTC
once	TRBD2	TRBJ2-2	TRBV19	CASMTSGNTGELFF	TGTGCCAGTATGACTAGCGGGAACACCGGGGAGCTGTTTTTT
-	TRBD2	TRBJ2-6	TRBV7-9	CASSFAGAGANVLTF	TGTGCCAGCAGCTTCGCGGGAGCTGGGGCCAACGTCCTGACTTTC
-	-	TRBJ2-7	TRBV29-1	CSVEGPSYEQYF	TGCAGCGTTGAGGGGCCATCCTACGAGCAGTACTTC
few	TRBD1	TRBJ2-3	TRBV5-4	CASSTGQGLSDTQYF	TGTGCCAGCAGCACCGGACAGGGTCTATCAGATACGCAGTATTTT
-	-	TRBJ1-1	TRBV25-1	CASSEYMYSGRGTEAFF	TGTGCCAGCAGTGAATATATGTACTCGGGTCGGGGCACTGAAGCTTTCTTT
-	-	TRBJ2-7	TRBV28	CASSPPNLARHEQYF	TGTGCCAGCAGCCCCCCGAATCTAGCGAGACACGAGCAGTACTTC
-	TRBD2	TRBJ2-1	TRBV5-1	CASSLGGGLNNEQFF	TGCGCCAGCAGCTTGGGCGGGGGACTTAACAATGAGCAGTTCTTC
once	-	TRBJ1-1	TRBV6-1	CASSERAGITEAFF	TGTGCCAGCAGTGAAAGAGCAGGGATTACTGAAGCTTTCTTT
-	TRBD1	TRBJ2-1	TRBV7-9	CASSQQGSSYNEQFF	TGTGCCAGCAGCCAACAGGGGAGCTCCTACAATGAGCAGTTCTTC
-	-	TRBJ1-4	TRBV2	CASSASEGGREKLFF	TGTGCCAGCAGCGCCTCGGAGGGGGGGAGGGAAAAACTGTTTTTT
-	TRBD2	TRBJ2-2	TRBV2	CASSESGLAGGTRELFF	TGTGCCAGCAGTGAATCCGGACTAGCGGGGGGCACCAGGGAGCTGTTTTTT
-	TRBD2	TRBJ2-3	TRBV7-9	CASVASGSQDTQYF	TGTGCCAGCGTTGCTAGCGGGAGTCAAGATACGCAGTATTTT
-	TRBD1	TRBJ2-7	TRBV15	CATSSAQGAPYEQYF	TGTGCCACCAGCAGTGCCCAGGGGGCCCCCTACGAGCAGTACTTC
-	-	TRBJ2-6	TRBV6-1	CASSATASGANVLTF	TGTGCCAGCAGTGCAACAGCATCTGGGGCCAACGTCCTGACTTTC
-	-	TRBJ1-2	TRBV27	CASSLVGDYGYTF	TGTGCCAGCAGTTTAGTAGGGGACTATGGCTACACCTTC
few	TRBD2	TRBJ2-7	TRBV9	CASSVDSGYKYEQYF	TGTGCCAGCAGCGTCGATAGCGGGTATAAATACGAGCAGTACTTC
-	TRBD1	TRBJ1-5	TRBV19	CASSRRDRESNQPQHF	TGTGCCAGTAGTCGCCGGGACAGGGAGTCCAATCAGCCCCAGCATTTT
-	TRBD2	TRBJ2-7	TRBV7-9	CASRAGRGYEQYF	TGTGCCAGCAGAGCCGGGAGGGGTTACGAGCAGTACTTC
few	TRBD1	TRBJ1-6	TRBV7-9	CASSSYRGTSPLHF	TGTGCCAGCAGCTCCTACAGGGGTACTTCACCCCTCCACTTT
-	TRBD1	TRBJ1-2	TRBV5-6	CASSFRVYGGTGSGYTF	TGTGCCAGCAGCTTTCGCGTTTATGGAGGGACAGGGAGTGGCTACACCTTC
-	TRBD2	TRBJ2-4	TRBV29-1	CSVAGEGTVNIQYF	TGCAGCGTTGCTGGGGAGGGCACAGTAAACATTCAGTACTTC